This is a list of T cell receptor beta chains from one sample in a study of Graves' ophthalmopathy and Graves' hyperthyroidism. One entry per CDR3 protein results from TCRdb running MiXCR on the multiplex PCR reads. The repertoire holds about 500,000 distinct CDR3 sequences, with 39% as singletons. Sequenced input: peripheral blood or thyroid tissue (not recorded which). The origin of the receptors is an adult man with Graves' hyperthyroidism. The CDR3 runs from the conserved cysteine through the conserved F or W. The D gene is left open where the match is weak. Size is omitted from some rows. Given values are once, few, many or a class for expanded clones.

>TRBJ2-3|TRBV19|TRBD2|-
TGTGCCAGCAGCTGGTGGACTAGCGGGTTTACAGATACGCAGTATTTT
CASSWWTSGFTDTQYF
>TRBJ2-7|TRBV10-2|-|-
TGCGCCAGCTGGGTCCCGAGCTCCTACGAGCAGTACTTC
CASWVPSSYEQYF
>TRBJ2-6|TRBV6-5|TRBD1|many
TGTGCCAGCAGTTACTCGCAGGGACAGACCGATGGTTTGGCCAACGTCCTGACTTTC
CASSYSQGQTDGLANVLTF
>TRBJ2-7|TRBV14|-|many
TGTGCCAGCAGCCAAGATTTCTCCTACGAGCAGTACTTC
CASSQDFSYEQYF
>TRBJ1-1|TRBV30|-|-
TGTGCCTGGACGGTTATTGAAGCTTTCTTT
CAWTVIEAFF
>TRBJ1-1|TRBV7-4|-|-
TGTGCCAGCTCACCCCAAGGGATGAACACTGAAGCTTTCTTT
CASSPQGMNTEAFF
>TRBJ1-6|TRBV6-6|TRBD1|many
TGTGCCAGCAGGCTGGGGACAGATAATTCACCCCTCCACTTT
CASRLGTDNSPLHF
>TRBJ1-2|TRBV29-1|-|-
TGCAGCGTTGACCACCACAGGGTCGTGGTGAATGGCTACACCTTC
CSVDHHRVVVNGYTF
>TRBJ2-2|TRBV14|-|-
TGTGCCAGCAGCCATCACAGGGAGTCCTTCACCGGGGAGCTGTTTTTT
CASSHHRESFTGELFF
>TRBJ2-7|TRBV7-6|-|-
TGTGCCAGCAGCTTACGGGGGCGGACCAGGGGAAACAATGAGCAGTACTTC
CASSLRGRTRGNNEQYF
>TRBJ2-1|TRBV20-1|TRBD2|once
TGCAGTGCTAGAGGGACTAGCTCCTACAATGAGCAGTTCTTC
CSARGTSSYNEQFF
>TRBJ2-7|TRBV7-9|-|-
TGTGCCAGCAGCTCCGCCGTGGACGAGCAGTACTTC
CASSSAVDEQYF
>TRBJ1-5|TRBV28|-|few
TGTGCCAGCGCTTCGGACCAAGGGCACAATCAGCCCCAGCATTTT
CASASDQGHNQPQHF
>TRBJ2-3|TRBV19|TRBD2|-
TGTGCCAGTAGTAGGGTAGCGGGACTCGGAGATACGCAGTATTTT
CASSRVAGLGDTQYF
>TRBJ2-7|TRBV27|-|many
TGTGCCAGCAGTTTTGCCGGGGCCTACGAGCAGTACTTC
CASSFAGAYEQYF
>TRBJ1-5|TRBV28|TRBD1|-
TGTGCCAGCAGTTACTCCGGGACAGGGGGCCGCAATCAGCCCCAGCATTTT
CASSYSGTGGRNQPQHF
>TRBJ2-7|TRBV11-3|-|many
TGTGCCAGCACCGTGACAGGCTCCTACGAGCAGTACTTC
CASTVTGSYEQYF
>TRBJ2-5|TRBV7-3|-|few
TGTGCCAGCAGCTTAACCGACGGGACCCAGTACTTC
CASSLTDGTQYF
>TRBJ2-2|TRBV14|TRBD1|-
TGTGCCAGCGGGCAATGGTCAACAGGGGTTAACGCCGGGGAGCTGTTTTTT
CASGQWSTGVNAGELFF
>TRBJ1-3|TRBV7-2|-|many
TGTGCCAGCAGCTTGGGATTCGGAAACACCATATATTTT
CASSLGFGNTIYF
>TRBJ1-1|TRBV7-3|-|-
TGTGCCAGCAGCTTCCTAGCGGGAAAGGGTGAGCAGTTCTTT
CASSFLAGKGEQFF
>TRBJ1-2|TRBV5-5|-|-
TGTGCCAGCCGAACTTCCACAGCATCTTCTAACTATGGCTACACCTTC
CASRTSTASSNYGYTF
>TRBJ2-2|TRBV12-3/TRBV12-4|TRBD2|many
TGTGCCAGCAGCCCAGCGGGAGGCACCTCTTTCGGGGAGCTGTTTTTT
CASSPAGGTSFGELFF
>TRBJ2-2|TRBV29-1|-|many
TGCAGCGGGGCACCCGGGACATCTCGTACCGGGGAGCTGTTTTTT
CSGAPGTSRTGELFF
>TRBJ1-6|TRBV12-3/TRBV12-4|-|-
TGTGCCAGCAGTGGGGGGGTATGGTCACCCCTCCACTTT
CASSGGVWSPLHF
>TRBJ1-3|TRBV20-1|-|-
TGCAGTGCTAGGCTAGCCGTACAAGGGGACACCATATATTTT
CSARLAVQGDTIYF
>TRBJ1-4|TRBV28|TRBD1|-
TGTGCCAGCAGTTCCCCTCGACAGGGAAGGGGTGAAAAACTGTTTTTT
CASSSPRQGRGEKLFF
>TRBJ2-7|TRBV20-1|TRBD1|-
TGCAGTGCTATGACAGGGGCAGGCTACGAGCAGTACTTC
CSAMTGAGYEQYF
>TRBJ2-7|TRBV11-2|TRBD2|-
TGTGCCAGCAGCCAGGTCGGGGGAGGGTTGGACGAGCAGTACTTC
CASSQVGGGLDEQYF
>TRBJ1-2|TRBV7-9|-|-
TGTGCCAGCAGCTCCCTAGGACAAAAAGCTAACTATGGCTACACCTTC
CASSSLGQKANYGYTF
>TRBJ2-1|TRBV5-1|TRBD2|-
TGCGCCAGCAGCCGGGGACTAGCGGGAGGTCTACACCGAAACAATGAGCAGTTCTTC
CASSRGLAGGLHRNNEQFF
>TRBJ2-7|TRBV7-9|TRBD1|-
TGTGCCAGCAGCCTTCCGGGACAGGGAATGGGCGAGCAGTACTTC
CASSLPGQGMGEQYF
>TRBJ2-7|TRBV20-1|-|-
TGCAGTGCTAGAGGGGGCGCGAACTACGAGCAGTACTTC
CSARGGANYEQYF
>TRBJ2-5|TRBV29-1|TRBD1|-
TGCAGCGTTGTGGACAGGGTAGGAGGGGAGACCCAGTACTTC
CSVVDRVGGETQYF
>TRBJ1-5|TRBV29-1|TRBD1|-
TGCAGCGTTGAAGCCGGGGGACAGGGAGACCAGCCCCAGCATTTT
CSVEAGGQGDQPQHF
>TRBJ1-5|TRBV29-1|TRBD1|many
TGCAGCGTGGGAGACAGGGGGGAGAATCAGCCCCAGCATTTT
CSVGDRGENQPQHF
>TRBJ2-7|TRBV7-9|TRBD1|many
TGTGCCAGCAGCTTTGACCGGGACAGCTCCTACGAGCAGTACTTC
CASSFDRDSSYEQYF
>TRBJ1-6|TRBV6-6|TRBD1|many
TGTGCCAGCAGGCGGGACAGGGATCCGACGCCCCTCCACTTT
CASRRDRDPTPLHF
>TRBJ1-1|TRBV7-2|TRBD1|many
TGTGCCAGCAGCTTAAAACAGGGGGCAGGTGCTTTCTTT
CASSLKQGAGAFF
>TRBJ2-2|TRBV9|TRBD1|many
TGTGCCAGTGCCGGACAGGGGGTTTTGGACACCGGGGAGCTGTTTTTT
CASAGQGVLDTGELFF
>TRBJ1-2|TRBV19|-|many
TGTGCCAGTACCTTTGGCAGATCTCAGGGCTACACCTTC
CASTFGRSQGYTF
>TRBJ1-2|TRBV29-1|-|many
TGCAGCGTTGCTGGGGGCGATAGGGCTAACTATGGCTACACCTTC
CSVAGGDRANYGYTF
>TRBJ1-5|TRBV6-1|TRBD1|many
TGTGCCACCGCGATCAGGGGGGGGATGGGGCCCCAGCATTTT
CATAIRGGMGPQHF
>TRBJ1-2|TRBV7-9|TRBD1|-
TGTGCCAGCAGCCACGCCGGGACAGGGGGTGGCTACACCTTC
CASSHAGTGGGYTF
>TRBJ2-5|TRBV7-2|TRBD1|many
TGTGCCAGCAGCTTGTGGCAGGGGGCTCGAGAGACCCAGTACTTC
CASSLWQGARETQYF
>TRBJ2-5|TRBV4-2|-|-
TGTGCCAGCAGCCAAGAAAGGGGGGTAGCAGAAGAGACCCAGTACTTC
CASSQERGVAEETQYF
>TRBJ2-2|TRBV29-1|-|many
TGCAGCAGTCGGTGGGACTTGACCGGGGAGCTGTTTTTT
CSSRWDLTGELFF
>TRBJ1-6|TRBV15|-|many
TGTGCCACCAGCAGGTTCAATTCACCCCTCCACTTT
CATSRFNSPLHF
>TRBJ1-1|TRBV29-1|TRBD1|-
TGCAGCGCCGGGACAGAGGTCACTGAAGCTTTCTTT
CSAGTEVTEAFF
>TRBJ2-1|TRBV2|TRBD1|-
TGTGCCAGCATGGGGACAGGGGGCAATGAGCAGTTCTTC
CASMGTGGNEQFF
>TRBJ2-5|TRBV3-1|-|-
TGTGCCAGCAGCCAAGGGGGAGGTAACCAAGAGACCCAGTACTTC
CASSQGGGNQETQYF
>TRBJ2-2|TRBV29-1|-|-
TGCAGCGTTGAAGCCCCGAACGGCGGGGAGCTGTTTTTT
CSVEAPNGGELFF
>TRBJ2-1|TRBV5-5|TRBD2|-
TGTGCCAGCAGCTGGTCTAGCGGGAGCTCCTACAATGAGCAGTTCTTC
CASSWSSGSSYNEQFF
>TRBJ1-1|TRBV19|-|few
TGTGCCATACAGGGGAACACTGAAGCTTTCTTT
CAIQGNTEAFF
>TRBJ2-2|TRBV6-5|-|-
TGTGCCAGCAGACGGGACTCGGACGGGGAGCTGTTTTTT
CASRRDSDGELFF
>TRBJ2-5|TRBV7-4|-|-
TGTGCCAGCAGCTCTCCCTACGGGGCTGGGGAGACCCAGTACTTC
CASSSPYGAGETQYF
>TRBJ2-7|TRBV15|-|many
TGTGCCACCAGCTCCCACAACGGGGGCTCGGATGAGCAGTACTTC
CATSSHNGGSDEQYF
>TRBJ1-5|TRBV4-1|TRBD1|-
TGCGCCAGCAGCCTTACTTTACCCGGGACAGTCACTCGGCCCCAGCATTTT
CASSLTLPGTVTRPQHF
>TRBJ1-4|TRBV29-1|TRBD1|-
TGCAGCGAAGACAGGGCCTATGAAAAACTGTTTTTT
CSEDRAYEKLFF